This record looks at one T cell receptor beta chain sequence and its context. Its specificity is not known. These data belong to a study of beta chain features in type 1 diabetes. Study findings and constraints: The similarity of naive, central memory and Treg TCRB repertoires appeared greater among patients than among healthy donors. There was a moderate but significant shortening of TCRB CDR3s in all four CD4+ subsets of Type 1 diabetes patients.

Purity above 95% was achieved in all sorted populations. The CDR3 loop spans 14 amino acids. Looked up from germline, CDR1 is ENHRY and CDR2 is SYGVKD. Trimming left V 8 bases short and J 2 bases short, with 16 bases between. Every bit of the isolated RNA underwent reverse transcription, so sequencing read expressed TCRB transcripts. The method was immunoSEQ multiplex PCR; TCRdb's version includes in-frame clones alone and lacks a portion of them. The top ten clones hold roughly 0.019% of a sample with under 300,000 clones, more than 11% of them seen once. Sequenced sample: naive CD4+ T cells from blood. The chain couples TRBV10-3 to TRBJ2-7, with D tentatively TRBD1 (7 bases). The TCR originated in a man younger than 45 with type 1 diabetes. CDR3 coding DNA: TGTGCCATCGGTAGCCAGGGGGGCCCCTACGAGCAGTACTTC. The encoded protein is CAIGSQGGPYEQYF.